This entry is about one TCR beta chain. As yet, its antigen is unknown. The CDR3 runs to 12 residues. Trimming at V came to 3 bases and at J to 5 bases, leaving 0 bases not matched to a gene. Germline CDR1 is ENHRY and CDR2 is SYGVKD. The sample is drawn from a study of T-cell reconstitution after alpha-beta-depleted transplantation in children. This sample's TCRbeta library carried unique molecular identifier barcodes. One entry per CDR3 protein results from TCRdb running MiXCR on the PCR reads. The repertoire has approximately 500,000 distinct CDR3 sequences, more than 20% of them found once; the top ten carry around 36%. Regarding the study as a whole: There were reportedly several hundred expanded graft clones from which alpha-beta T cells came about two months after transplant.

This clonotype was sampled from a boy younger than two with Wiskott-Aldrich syndrome, due to receive a stem cell transplant. The chain joins TRBV10-3 to TRBJ2-5, with 7 bases that match TRBD1. Sequences were derived from PBMCs, sampled before TCRalphabeta/CD19-depleted stem cell transplant. The CDR3 is CAISEQGETQYF. CDR3 sequence (DNA): TGTGCCATCAGTGAACAGGGGGAGACCCAGTACTTC.